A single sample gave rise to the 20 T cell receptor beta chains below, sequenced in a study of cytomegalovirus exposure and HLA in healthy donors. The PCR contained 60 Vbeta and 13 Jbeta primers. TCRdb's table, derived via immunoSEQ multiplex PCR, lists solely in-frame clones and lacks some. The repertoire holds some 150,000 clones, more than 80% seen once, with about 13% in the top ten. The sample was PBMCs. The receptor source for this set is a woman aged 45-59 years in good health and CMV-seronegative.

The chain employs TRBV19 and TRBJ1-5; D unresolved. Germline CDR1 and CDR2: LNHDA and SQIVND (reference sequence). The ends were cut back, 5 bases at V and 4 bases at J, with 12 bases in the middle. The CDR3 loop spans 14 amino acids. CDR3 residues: CASSSHNGNQPQHF. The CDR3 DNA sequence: TGTGCCAGTAGTTCTCATAACGGGAATCAGCCCCAGCATTTT.

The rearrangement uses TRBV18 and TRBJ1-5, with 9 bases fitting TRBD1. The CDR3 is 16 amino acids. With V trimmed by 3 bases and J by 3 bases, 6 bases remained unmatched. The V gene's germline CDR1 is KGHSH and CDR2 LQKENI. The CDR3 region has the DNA TGTGCCAGCTCACCCCGGACAGGGGAACCCAATCAGCCCCAGCATTTT. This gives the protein CASSPRTGEPNQPQHF.

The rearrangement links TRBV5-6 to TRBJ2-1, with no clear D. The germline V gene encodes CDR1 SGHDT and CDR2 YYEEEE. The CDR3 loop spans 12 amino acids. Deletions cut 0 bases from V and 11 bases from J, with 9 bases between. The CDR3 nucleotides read TGTGCCAGCAGCTTGGATGCGGATAAGCAGTTCTTC. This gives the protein CASSLDADKQFF.

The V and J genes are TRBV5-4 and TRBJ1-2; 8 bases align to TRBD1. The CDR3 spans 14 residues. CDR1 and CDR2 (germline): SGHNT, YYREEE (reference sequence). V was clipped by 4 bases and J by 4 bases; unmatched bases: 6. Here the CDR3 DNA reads TGTGCCAGCAGCGCAACTACAGGGGGCTATGGCTACACCTTC. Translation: CASSATTGGYGYTF. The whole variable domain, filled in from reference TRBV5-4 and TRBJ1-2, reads ETGVTQSPTHLIKTRGQQVTLRCSSQSGHNTVSWYQQALGQGPQFIFQYYREEENGRGNFPPRFSGLQFPNYSSELNVNALELDDSALYLCASSATTGGYGYTFGSGTRLTVV.

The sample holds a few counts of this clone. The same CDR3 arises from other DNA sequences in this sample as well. DNA for the CDR3: TGTGCCAGCAGTGAAGCGGCCACCATCTACGAGCAGTACTTC. As protein: CASSEAATIYEQYF. The chain links TRBV6-1 to TRBJ2-7, with D hard to call. The germline CDR1 and CDR2 sequences are MNHNS and SASEGT. The CDR3 is made up of 14 amino acids. V lost 0 bases and J lost 3, with 9 bases in between.

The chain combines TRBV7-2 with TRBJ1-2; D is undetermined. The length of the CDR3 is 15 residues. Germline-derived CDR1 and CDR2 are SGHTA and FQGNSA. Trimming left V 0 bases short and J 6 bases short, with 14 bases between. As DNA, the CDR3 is TGTGCCAGCAGCTTAGCGGGAGGCGGCGGCCATGGCTACACCTTC. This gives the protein CASSLAGGGGHGYTF. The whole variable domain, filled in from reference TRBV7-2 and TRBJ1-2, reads GAGVSQSPSNKVTEKGKDVELRCDPISGHTALYWYRQSLGQGLEFLIYFQGNSAPDKSGLPSDRFSAERTGGSVSTLTIQRTQQEDSAVYLCASSLAGGGGHGYTFGSGTRLTVV.

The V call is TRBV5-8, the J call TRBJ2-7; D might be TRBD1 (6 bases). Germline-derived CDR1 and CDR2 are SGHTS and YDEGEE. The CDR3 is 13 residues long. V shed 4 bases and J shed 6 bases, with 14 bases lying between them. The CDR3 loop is CASSTAYRVEQYF. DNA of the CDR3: TGTGCCAGCAGCACCGCGTACAGGGTCGAGCAGTACTTC.

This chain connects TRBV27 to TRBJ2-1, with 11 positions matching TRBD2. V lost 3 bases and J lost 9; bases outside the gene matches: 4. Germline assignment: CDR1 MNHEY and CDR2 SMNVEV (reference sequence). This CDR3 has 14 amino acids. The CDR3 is CASSFGLAGGEQFF. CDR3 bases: TGTGCCAGCAGTTTTGGCCTAGCGGGAGGTGAGCAGTTCTTC.

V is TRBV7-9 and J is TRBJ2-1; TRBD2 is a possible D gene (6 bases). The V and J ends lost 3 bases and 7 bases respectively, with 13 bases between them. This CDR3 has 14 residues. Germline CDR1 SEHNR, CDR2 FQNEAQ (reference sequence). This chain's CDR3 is CASSFMGDSNEQFF. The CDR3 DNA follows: TGTGCCAGCAGCTTTATGGGGGACTCTAATGAGCAGTTCTTC.

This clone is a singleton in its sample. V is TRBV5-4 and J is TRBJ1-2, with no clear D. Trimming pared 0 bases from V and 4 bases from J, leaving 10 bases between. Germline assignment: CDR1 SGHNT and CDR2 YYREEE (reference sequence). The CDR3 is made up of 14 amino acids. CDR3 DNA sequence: TGTGCCAGCAGCTTGGACACTACTAGCTATGGCTACACCTTC. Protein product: CASSLDTTSYGYTF.

CDR3 sequence (DNA): TGCGCCAGCAGCTTGGCCCAGGGCGGGAACGAGCAGTACTTC. Translating gives CASSLAQGGNEQYF. This sequence joins TRBV5-1 and TRBJ2-7, with D maybe TRBD2 (6 bases). This CDR3 is built from 14 residues. The germline V and J ends were trimmed by 0 bases and 5 bases, with 12 bases remaining between them. CDR1 and CDR2 (germline): SGHRS, YFSETQ.

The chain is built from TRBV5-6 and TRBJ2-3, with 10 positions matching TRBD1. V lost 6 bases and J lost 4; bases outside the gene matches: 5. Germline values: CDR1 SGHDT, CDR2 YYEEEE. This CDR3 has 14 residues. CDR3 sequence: CASNWGTGADTQYF. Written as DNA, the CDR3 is TGTGCCAGCAACTGGGGGACAGGGGCAGATACGCAGTATTTT. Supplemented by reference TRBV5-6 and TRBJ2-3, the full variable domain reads DAGVTQSPTHLIKTRGQQVTLRCSPKSGHDTVSWYQQALGQGPQFIFQYYEEEERQRGNFPDRFSGHQFPNYSSELNVNALLLGDSALYLCASNWGTGADTQYFGPGTRLTVL.

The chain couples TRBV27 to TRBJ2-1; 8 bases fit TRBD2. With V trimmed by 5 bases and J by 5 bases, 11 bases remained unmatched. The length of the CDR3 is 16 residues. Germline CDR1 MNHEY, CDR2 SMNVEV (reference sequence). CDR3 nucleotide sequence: TGTGCCAGCAGTCCCTCCCGCGGGGGGCCGGACAATGAGCAGTTCTTC. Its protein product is CASSPSRGGPDNEQFF.

The CDR3 DNA reads as TGTGCCAGCAGCCAAGAACAGGGGGGGGTCTATGGCTACACCTTC. Translated, it gives CASSQEQGGVYGYTF. The chain is built from TRBV4-2 and TRBJ1-2, with 8 nucleotides matching TRBD1. Per germline, CDR1 LGHNA and CDR2 YNFKEQ. V gave up 0 bases and J gave up 4 bases; unmatched junction bases: 4. The CDR3 contains 15 residues.

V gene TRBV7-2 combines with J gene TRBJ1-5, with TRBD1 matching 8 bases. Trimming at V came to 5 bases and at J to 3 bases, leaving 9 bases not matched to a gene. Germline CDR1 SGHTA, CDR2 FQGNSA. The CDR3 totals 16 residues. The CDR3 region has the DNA TGTGCCAGCAGCGCTCCCCCAGGGGGCAACAATCAGCCCCAGCATTTT. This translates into CASSAPPGGNNQPQHF. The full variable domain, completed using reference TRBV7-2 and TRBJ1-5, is GAGVSQSPSNKVTEKGKDVELRCDPISGHTALYWYRQSLGQGLEFLIYFQGNSAPDKSGLPSDRFSAERTGGSVSTLTIQRTQQEDSAVYLCASSAPPGGNNQPQHFGDGTRLSIL.

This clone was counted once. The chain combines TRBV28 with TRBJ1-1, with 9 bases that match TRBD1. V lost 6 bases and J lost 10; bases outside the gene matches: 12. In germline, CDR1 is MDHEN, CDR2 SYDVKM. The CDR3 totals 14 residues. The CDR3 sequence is CASSFRDRDPGAFF. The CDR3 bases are TGTGCCAGCAGCTTCCGGGACAGGGATCCTGGAGCTTTCTTT.

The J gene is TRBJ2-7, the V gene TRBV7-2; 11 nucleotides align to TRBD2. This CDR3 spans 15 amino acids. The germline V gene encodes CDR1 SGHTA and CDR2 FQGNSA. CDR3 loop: CASSLLLAGVPLFQV. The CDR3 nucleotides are TGTGCCAGCAGCTTATTACTAGCGGGAGTGCCTCTGTTTCAAGTC.

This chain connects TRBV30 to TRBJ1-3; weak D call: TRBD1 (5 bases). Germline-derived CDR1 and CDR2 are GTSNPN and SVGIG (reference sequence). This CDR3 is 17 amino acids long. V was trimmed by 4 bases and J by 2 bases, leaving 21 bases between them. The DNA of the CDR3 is TGTGCCTGGATCATATACTCCAGGAAGGGGACTGGAAACACCATATATTTT. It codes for CAWIIYSRKGTGNTIYF.

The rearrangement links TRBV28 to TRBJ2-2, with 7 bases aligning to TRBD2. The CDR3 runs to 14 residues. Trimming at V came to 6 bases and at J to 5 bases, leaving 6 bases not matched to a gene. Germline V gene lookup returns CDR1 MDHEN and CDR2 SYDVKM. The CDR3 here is CASRVSGGTGELFF. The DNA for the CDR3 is TGTGCCAGCAGAGTATCGGGAGGTACCGGGGAGCTGTTTTTT.

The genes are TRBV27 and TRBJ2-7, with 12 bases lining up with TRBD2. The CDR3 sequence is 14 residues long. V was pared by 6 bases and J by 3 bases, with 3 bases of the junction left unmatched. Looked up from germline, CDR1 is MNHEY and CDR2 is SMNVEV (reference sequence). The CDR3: CASRRTSGVYEQYF. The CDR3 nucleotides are TGTGCCAGCAGGAGGACTAGCGGGGTCTACGAGCAGTACTTC.